A single sample is the source of the 28 T cell receptor beta chains below, sequenced in a study of T cell repertoires in cytomegalovirus infection. In TCRdb, the reads were re-called with MiXCR into one record per CDR3 protein. This sample has roughly 280,000 distinct CDR3 sequences, with approximately 10% found just once. The material sequenced was PBMCs. These receptors came from a human donor in good health (CMV status not recorded). Some clones in this sample may be carry-over from other donors' samples.

This clonotype was counted only a few times. CDR3 coding DNA: TGTGCCAGCAGCTTAAGGGATGGGGAGACCCAGTACTTC. This gives the protein CASSLRDGETQYF. The chain combines TRBV7-9 with TRBJ2-5, with D hard to call. This CDR3 has 13 residues. Per germline, CDR1 SEHNR and CDR2 FQNEAQ (reference sequence). Trimming left V 2 bases short and J 5 bases short, with 9 bases between. The full variable domain, with the rest looked up from reference TRBV7-9 and TRBJ2-5, is DTGVSQNPRHKITKRGQNVTFRCDPISEHNRLYWYRQTLGQGPEFLTYFQNEAQLEKSRLLSDRFSAERPKGSFSTLEIQRTEQGDSAMYLCASSLRDGETQYFGPGTRLLVL.

The V and J genes are TRBV28 and TRBJ1-2; D gene ambiguous. Germline V gene data show CDR1 as MDHEN and CDR2 as SYDVKM. CDR3 length: 14 residues. The V end was cut by 1 base, the J end by 1 base, with 7 bases between. The CDR3 sequence is CASSLSRSNYGYTF. DNA of the CDR3: TGTGCCAGCAGTTTATCCAGGAGTAACTATGGCTACACCTTC.

This clonotype was picked up many times. The gene calls are TRBV18 and TRBJ1-4; D is unclear. The germline V and J ends were trimmed by 4 bases and 5 bases, with 11 bases remaining between them. The CDR3 is made up of 14 amino acids. The germline V gene encodes CDR1 KGHSH and CDR2 LQKENI. CDR3 sequence reads: CASSLSTRNEKLFF. The CDR3, as DNA: TGTGCCAGCTCACTGAGCACAAGAAATGAAAAACTGTTTTTT.

This clonotype has more than one count but fewer than ten. V gene TRBV11-2 combines with J gene TRBJ1-2; D might be TRBD1 (6 bases). The V gene lost 2 bases and the J gene lost 0 bases, with 25 bases spanning the gap. The CDR3 consists of 20 residues. Germline V CDR1 and CDR2: SGHAT, FQNNGV. The CDR3 region has the DNA TGTGCCAGCAGCTTATCATCCTTTTTTCCTGGGGGGCGAACTAACTATGGCTACACCTTC. This translates into CASSLSSFFPGGRTNYGYTF.

J is TRBJ2-3 and V is TRBV7-2; D uncertain. Per the germline V gene, CDR1 is SGHTA and CDR2 is FQGNSA. V was clipped by 1 base and J by 2 bases, with 13 bases between them. The CDR3 contains 16 residues. The CDR3 spells CASSLVQVLTTDTQYF. The DNA of the CDR3 is TGTGCCAGCAGCTTAGTTCAAGTCCTTACCACAGATACGCAGTATTTT.

Ten or more counts support this clonotype. The chain carries TRBV7-2 and TRBJ1-3, with 7 bases aligning to TRBD1. Germline V lookup: CDR1 SGHTA, CDR2 FQGNSA. V dropped 5 bases and J dropped 6; count of bases not matched to a gene: 10. This CDR3 is built from 15 residues. In nucleotides, the CDR3 is TGTGCCAGCAGCCTCGGGGCAGGGGGTATAAACACCATATATTTT. It translates to CASSLGAGGINTIYF. Combining the CDR3 with reference TRBV7-2 and TRBJ1-3 gives the whole variable domain GAGVSQSPSNKVTEKGKDVELRCDPISGHTALYWYRQSLGQGLEFLIYFQGNSAPDKSGLPSDRFSAERTGGSVSTLTIQRTQQEDSAVYLCASSLGAGGINTIYFGEGSWLTVV.

This clonotype showed up many times. The chain employs TRBV4-3 and TRBJ2-1; 11 bases match TRBD2. The V gene's germline CDR1 is LGHNA and CDR2 YSLEER. With 0 bases clipped from V and 6 bases from J, the junction kept 10 bases outside the gene matches. The CDR3 has 18 residues. CDR3 coding DNA: TGCGCCAGCAGCCAAGATTTGGTAGCGGGGGGGCTGGGCAATGAGCAGTTCTTC. Encoded protein: CASSQDLVAGGLGNEQFF.

This chain links TRBV5-5 with TRBJ2-7, with 7 nucleotides matching TRBD2. The germline gives CDR1 SGHKS, CDR2 YYEKEE (reference sequence). V dropped 1 base and J dropped 4; count of bases not matched to a gene: 11. The CDR3 covers 16 residues. The CDR3 nucleotides read TGTGCCAGCAGCTTGCCCCTAGCGGTGGTGTCTTACGAGCAGTACTTC. Its translation: CASSLPLAVVSYEQYF.

This clonotype was observed a handful of times. The chain joins TRBV5-3 to TRBJ2-3, with TRBD2 matching 15 bases. TRBV5-3 is an ORF, with its function uncertain. Unmatched junction bases numbered 11, after V lost 8 bases and J lost 1 base. This CDR3 spans 18 amino acids. The CDR3: CASSDPGLAGGRTDTQYF. CDR3 DNA: TGTGCCAGCAGCGACCCGGGACTAGCGGGGGGACGCACAGATACGCAGTATTTT.

There are many counts of this clonotype. The chain has TRBV7-2 and TRBJ1-2; D is unresolved. The CDR3 contains 11 residues. Between the trimmed V and J ends, which lost 4 bases and 6 bases, there was a span of 6 bases. Germline V CDR1 and CDR2: SGHTA, FQGNSA. This CDR3 reads CASSSADGYTF. The CDR3 nucleotides read TGTGCCAGCAGCTCCGCTGATGGCTACACCTTC.

This clonotype was recorded at least ten times. This sequence joins TRBV14 and TRBJ2-7, with 7 bases fitting TRBD1. V gave up 3 bases and J gave up 3 bases; unmatched junction bases: 5. Looked up from germline, CDR1 is SGHDN and CDR2 is FVKESK. The CDR3 loop spans 14 amino acids. For the CDR3, the DNA is TGTGCCAGCAGCCAGGGACAGATTTACTACGAGCAGTACTTC. Amino acid sequence: CASSQGQIYYEQYF.

This clonotype was detected ten times or more. The chain links TRBV7-2 to TRBJ1-5, with TRBD1 matching 7 bases. Trimming took 1 base from V and 1 from J; bases not matched to a gene: 7. CDR3 length: 17 amino acids. Looked up from germline, CDR1 is SGHTA and CDR2 is FQGNSA. The CDR3 DNA reads as TGTGCCAGCAGCTTAGGAGACAGGGTGAGAAGCAATCAGCCCCAGCATTTT. Its translation: CASSLGDRVRSNQPQHF.

This clonotype was seen ten or more times. Written as DNA, the CDR3 is TGCAGTGGTTGGGGCGGCTACAATGAGCAGTTCTTC. It specifies CSGWGGYNEQFF. The chain has TRBV20-1 and TRBJ2-1, with D possibly TRBD1 on 5 matching bases. V was pared by 7 bases and J by 3 bases, with 10 bases between. Per the germline V gene, CDR1 is DFQATT and CDR2 is SNEGSKA (reference sequence). This CDR3 comprises 12 residues.

This clonotype appeared a few times. CDR3 DNA: TGTGCCAGCAGCCCCCTAGCGAGGGACACCGGGGAGCTGTTTTTT. The encoded protein is CASSPLARDTGELFF. This sequence joins TRBV7-6 and TRBJ2-2; perhaps TRBD2 as D (6 bases). The CDR3 consists of 15 residues. Trimming stripped 5 bases from V and 3 bases from J, with 13 bases between. From germline, CDR1 is SGHVS and CDR2 FNYEAQ. The full variable domain, rest sourced from reference TRBV7-6 and TRBJ2-2, is GAGVSQSPRYKVTKRGQDVALRCDPISGHVSLYWYRQALGQGPEFLTYFNYEAQQDKSGLPNDRFSAERPEGSISTLTIQRTEQRDSAMYRCASSPLARDTGELFFGEGSRLTVL.

The rearrangement joins TRBV29-1 to TRBJ2-3; 14 nucleotides agree with TRBD2. CDR3 size: 16 residues. Looked up from germline, CDR1 is SQVTM and CDR2 is ANQGSEA. V lost 3 bases and J lost 3; bases outside the gene matches: 5. The CDR3: CSVEGTSGSVTDTQYF. DNA for the CDR3: TGCAGCGTTGAGGGGACTAGCGGGAGCGTGACAGATACGCAGTATTTT.

This clonotype has a count of ten or more. The V gene is TRBV7-3, the J gene TRBJ1-2, with no clear D. V lost 1 base, J lost 6 bases, and 12 bases lay in between. Looked up from germline, CDR1 is SGHTA and CDR2 is FQGTGA. The CDR3 contains 14 residues. CDR3 sequence reads: CASSLNRPSDGYTF. The CDR3 DNA sequence: TGTGCCAGCAGCTTAAATAGACCAAGCGATGGCTACACCTTC. Full variable domain (outside the CDR3, taken from reference TRBV7-3 and TRBJ1-2): GAGVSQTPSNKVTEKGKYVELRCDPISGHTALYWYRQSLGQGPEFLIYFQGTGAADDSGLPNDRFFAVRPEGSVSTLKIQRTERGDSAVYLCASSLNRPSDGYTFGSGTRLTVV.

The table lists this clonotype with many counts. The V gene is TRBV7-2, the J gene TRBJ2-2, with TRBD1 matching over 8 bases. The CDR3 is 15 amino acids. V trimming: 1 base; J trimming: 5 bases; junction bases outside the gene matches: 3. CDR1 and CDR2 from the germline V gene are SGHTA and FQGNSA. CDR3 sequence: CASSLGQGRTGELFF. In nucleotides, the CDR3 is TGTGCCAGCAGCTTAGGACAGGGGAGGACCGGGGAGCTGTTTTTT.

This clonotype was seen many times. The V and J genes are TRBV7-8 and TRBJ1-4; D not resolved. Germline-derived CDR1 and CDR2 are SGHVS and FQNEAQ. The V end lost 2 bases, the J end lost 0 bases, and 10 bases lay between the germline ends. The CDR3 has 16 amino acids. The chain's CDR3 is CASSLTAVATNEKLFF. DNA for the CDR3: TGTGCCAGCAGCTTAACCGCCGTTGCAACTAATGAAAAACTGTTTTTT. The full variable domain, rest sourced from reference TRBV7-8 and TRBJ1-4, is GAGVSQSPRYKVAKRGQDVALRCDPISGHVSLFWYQQALGQGPEFLTYFQNEAQLDKSGLPSDRFFAERPEGSVSTLKIQRTQQEDSAVYLCASSLTAVATNEKLFFGSGTQLSVL.

This clonotype has a count of ten or more. This chain joins TRBV7-2 and TRBJ2-5; 10 positions match TRBD1. CDR3 length: 14 residues. Germline lookup yields CDR1 SGHTA and CDR2 FQGNSA. Trimming at V came to 5 bases and at J to 5 bases, leaving 5 bases not matched to a gene. The CDR3 protein is CASSTTGGKETQYF. Here the CDR3 DNA reads TGTGCCAGCAGCACGACAGGGGGCAAGGAGACCCAGTACTTC.

This clonotype was seen ten or more times. The chain recombines TRBV12-3 or TRBV12-4 with TRBJ1-1; D is unclear. V shed 2 bases and J shed 5 bases, with 3 bases lying between them. The CDR3 sequence is 11 residues long. The CDR3 loop is CASSLRTEAFF. As DNA, the CDR3 is TGTGCCAGCAGTTTAAGGACTGAAGCTTTCTTT.

This clonotype was counted many times. The chain couples TRBV7-2 to TRBJ2-5; D unresolved. Germline V CDR1 and CDR2: SGHTA, FQGNSA. V was trimmed by 3 bases and J by 5 bases, leaving 10 bases between them. This CDR3 spans 13 amino acids. CDR3 DNA sequence: TGTGCCAGCAGCTTTCGGCGTGGGGAGACCCAGTACTTC. This sequence encodes CASSFRRGETQYF.

The chain employs TRBV20-1 and TRBJ2-1, with D perhaps matching TRBD1 (5 bases). Trimming took 6 bases from V and 5 from J, leaving 11 bases between them. Germline CDR1 DFQATT, CDR2 SNEGSKA (reference sequence). The length of the CDR3 is 12 residues. CDR3 DNA sequence: TGCAGTGCCCAGGGTTCCGACAATGAGCAGTTCTTC. Protein: CSAQGSDNEQFF.

This clonotype was seen ten or more times. The chain joins TRBV7-2 to TRBJ2-6, with 12 nucleotides matching TRBD2. From germline, CDR1 is SGHTA and CDR2 FQGNSA. This CDR3 comprises 18 residues. Trimming removed 2 bases from V and 4 bases from J; junction bases left unmatched: 6. CDR3 amino acids: CASSLFLAGGTGANVLTF. For the CDR3, the DNA is TGTGCCAGCAGCTTATTCCTAGCGGGAGGGACAGGGGCCAACGTCCTGACTTTC.

This clonotype has a count of ten or more. The chain uses TRBV12-3 or TRBV12-4 and TRBJ1-1; D is undetermined. The CDR3 runs to 13 residues. Trimming took 6 bases from V and 1 from J, leaving 9 bases between them. The CDR3 spells CASSLKGNTEAFF. In DNA form, the CDR3 reads TGTGCCAGCAGCTTAAAGGGGAACACTGAAGCTTTCTTT.

CDR3 region: CSAGGGLSDTQYF. CDR3 sequence (DNA): TGCAGTGCTGGAGGGGGACTATCAGATACGCAGTATTTT. J is TRBJ2-3 and V is TRBV20-1; maybe TRBD2 (7 bases). Germline V gives CDR1 DFQATT, CDR2 SNEGSKA (reference sequence). This CDR3 has 13 amino acids. Trimming took 5 bases from V and 4 from J, leaving 13 bases between them.

This clonotype appeared many times. V and J are TRBV7-2 and TRBJ2-1; D perhaps matches TRBD2 (6 bases). V was shortened by 1 base and J by 9 bases, with 10 bases between the two germline ends. The CDR3 totals 13 residues. In germline, CDR1 is SGHTA, CDR2 FQGNSA. The CDR3: CASSLGRVTEQFF. As DNA, the CDR3 is TGTGCCAGCAGCTTAGGGAGGGTCACTGAGCAGTTCTTC.

In its sample, this clonotype was seen many times. The rearrangement links TRBV7-2 to TRBJ2-5; D is possibly TRBD1 (6 bases). The V gene's germline CDR1 is SGHTA and CDR2 FQGNSA. V was trimmed by 3 bases and J by 5 bases, leaving 22 bases between them. There are 17 residues in the CDR3. CDR3 sequence: CASSFGAGVRLRETQYF. CDR3 sequence (DNA): TGTGCCAGCAGCTTTGGGGCAGGGGTCCGCCTAAGGGAGACCCAGTACTTC.

This clonotype showed up many times. The V gene is TRBV7-8, the J gene TRBJ2-3, with TRBD1 identical over 9 bases. Trimming at V came to 5 bases and at J to 1 base, leaving 7 bases not matched to a gene. The CDR3 sequence is 16 residues long. From germline, CDR1 is SGHVS and CDR2 FQNEAQ. Written as DNA, the CDR3 is TGTGCCAGCAGCCCTGGGCGGGACAGGGGCACAGATACGCAGTATTTT. It yields the protein CASSPGRDRGTDTQYF.